Presented here are 26 T cell receptor beta chains from one specimen sequenced in a study of T cells in Graves' hyperthyroidism and ophthalmopathy. What was amplified from RNA transcripts were TCR beta CDR3 regions. Researchers ran a first-round RT-PCR on the TCR CDR3 using the HTBI primer set. TCRdb re-called the multiplex PCR reads with MiXCR, one entry per CDR3 protein. The profile covers about 590,000 distinct CDR3 sequences, with approximately 14% appearing a single time and less than 9.5% taken by the ten largest. The sample taken for sequencing was blood. The receptors here all came from a woman in her thirties with Graves' hyperthyroidism.

In its sample, this clonotype was seen many times. The chain links TRBV11-2 to TRBJ2-7; possibly TRBD1 for D (6 bases). Germline V lookup: CDR1 SGHAT, CDR2 FQNNGV. Trimming cost V 0 bases and J 2 bases, with 14 bases left between them. The CDR3 loop spans 16 amino acids. The CDR3 loop is CASSLDSGHSTYEQYF. CDR3 DNA sequence: TGTGCCAGCAGCTTAGATTCGGGACATTCGACCTACGAGCAGTACTTC.

This clonotype has ten or more counts. The chain uses TRBV28 and TRBJ2-1, with D possibly TRBD1 on 6 matching bases. Germline CDR1 and CDR2: MDHEN and SYDVKM. CDR3 length: 13 residues. The ends were cut back, 8 bases at V and 4 bases at J, with 12 bases in the middle. CDR3 protein: CASAGTKYNEQFF. CDR3 nucleotides: TGTGCCAGCGCCGGGACAAAATACAATGAGCAGTTCTTC.

This clonotype appeared many times. The chain combines TRBV7-2 with TRBJ1-2; D is perhaps TRBD1 (5 bases). CDR1 SGHTA and CDR2 FQGNSA come from the germline V gene. The CDR3 consists of 15 residues. With 1 base removed from V and 4 bases from J, the gap between germline ends came to 13 bases. In nucleotides, the CDR3 is TGTGCCAGCAGCTTAGAGTCCCCGGGGGGCTATGGCTACACCTTC. This sequence encodes CASSLESPGGYGYTF.

To note about this clonotype: Being one base from a much bigger clone, this may be a read error. V and J are TRBV10-3 and TRBJ1-4; possibly TRBD1 for D (6 bases). From germline, CDR1 is ENHRY and CDR2 SYGVKD. This CDR3 spans 13 amino acids. As DNA, the CDR3 is TGTGCCATCAGTGAGCAGGGGAATGGAAAACTGTTTTTT. It encodes CAISEQGNGKLFF.

There are many counts of this clonotype. This chain links TRBV12-3 or TRBV12-4 with TRBJ1-3, with 10 bases fitting TRBD1. The J segment lost 4 bases and the V segment lost 4 bases, leaving 4 bases of the junction unmatched. CDR3 size: 15 residues. This CDR3 reads CASSSDRGSGNTIYF. In DNA, the CDR3 is TGTGCCAGCAGTTCGGACAGGGGGTCAGGAAACACCATATATTTT.

This clonotype has a count of ten or more. The chain couples TRBV6-1 to TRBJ2-7; 8 nucleotides align to TRBD2. CDR3 length: 16 amino acids. The V and J ends lost 7 bases and 0 bases, in that order; junction bases with no gene match: 11. From germline, CDR1 is MNHNS and CDR2 SASEGT. The CDR3 is CASIKRRGTSSYEQYF. DNA for the CDR3: TGTGCCAGCATCAAACGACGCGGGACTAGCTCCTACGAGCAGTACTTC.

This clonotype was found a few times. The chain joins TRBV5-1 to TRBJ2-5; D may be TRBD2 (6 bases). This CDR3 has 16 amino acids. Germline CDR1 and CDR2: SGHRS and YFSETQ. V lost 7 bases and J lost 3, with 22 bases in between. The CDR3 DNA reads as TGCGCCAGCGGCCGTCGACTAGTTTCATCCAAAGAGACCCAGTACTTC. Its translation: CASGRRLVSSKETQYF.

This clonotype occurred a few times. The rearrangement uses TRBV27 and TRBJ2-7; D is uncertain. The CDR3 has 13 residues. The V and J ends lost 4 bases and 7 bases respectively, with 14 bases between them. Germline V gives CDR1 MNHEY, CDR2 SMNVEV (reference sequence). In DNA form, the CDR3 reads TGTGCCAGCAGTTCCTCAGGTCCCTTGGAGCAGTACTTC. Its protein is CASSSSGPLEQYF.

This clonotype was counted at least ten times. V usage is TRBV6-1 and J usage is TRBJ1-5, with D unresolved. The V gene lost 5 bases and the J gene lost 1 base, with 12 bases spanning the gap. The CDR3 runs 15 residues. From germline, CDR1 is MNHNS and CDR2 SASEGT. The chain's CDR3 is CASSYAQRSNQPQHF. The CDR3 region has the DNA TGTGCCAGCAGTTACGCACAGCGAAGCAATCAGCCCCAGCATTTT.

This clonotype has a count of ten or more. The V gene is TRBV11-2, the J gene TRBJ2-1; 9 bases fit TRBD1. The J segment lost 5 bases and the V segment lost 2 bases, leaving 16 bases of the junction unmatched. Germline CDR1 reads SGHAT; CDR2 reads FQNNGV. The CDR3 totals 19 residues. CDR3 DNA: TGTGCCAGCAGCTTAAACCTTCCAACAGGGGGCGGTCGAGACAATGAGCAGTTCTTC. It yields the protein CASSLNLPTGGGRDNEQFF.

The V call is TRBV19, the J call TRBJ2-1, with 12 bases identical to TRBD2. The CDR3 consists of 15 residues. V lost 5 bases to trimming and J lost 5 bases; unmatched junction nucleotides: 4. The germline gives CDR1 LNHDA, CDR2 SQIVND (reference sequence). The CDR3 region has the DNA TGTGCCAGTAGTGTTCTAGCGGGAGGGAACAATGAGCAGTTCTTC. It specifies CASSVLAGGNNEQFF.

CDR3 DNA: TGTGCCACCACCAGGGTTGTAGACACCGGGGAGCTGTTTTTT. It codes for CATTRVVDTGELFF. This chain connects TRBV10-3 to TRBJ2-2; a possible D gene is TRBD1 (5 bases). The V end lost 10 bases, the J end lost 3 bases, and 15 bases lay between the germline ends. The CDR3 extends over 14 amino acids. Per germline, CDR1 ENHRY and CDR2 SYGVKD.

This clonotype was counted ten times or more. The chain employs TRBV6-1 and TRBJ2-3; 9 bases are shared with TRBD1. Per germline, CDR1 MNHNS and CDR2 SASEGT. The CDR3 covers 18 residues. J was trimmed by 2 bases and V by 5 bases; bases with no gene match: 14. The CDR3 DNA follows: TGTGCCAGCAGTCCCGGGACAGGGTCCGTGGGGCTCACAGATACGCAGTATTTT. It translates to CASSPGTGSVGLTDTQYF.

This clonotype was detected ten times or more. The CDR3 sequence: CASSLESGKDYEQYF. CDR3 in DNA: TGTGCCAGCAGCTTGGAGAGCGGGAAAGACTACGAGCAGTACTTC. This sequence joins TRBV7-2 and TRBJ2-7; 7 positions match TRBD2. The V segment lost 3 bases and the J segment 3 bases; nucleotides outside the gene matches: 8. CDR1 and CDR2 from the germline V gene are SGHTA and FQGNSA. CDR3 length: 15 residues.

This clonotype has ten or more counts. The CDR3: CSASRTSAYNEQFF. The CDR3, as DNA: TGCAGTGCTAGCAGGACTAGCGCATACAATGAGCAGTTCTTC. The genes are TRBV20-1 and TRBJ2-1; 9 positions match TRBD2. Germline V gives CDR1 DFQATT, CDR2 SNEGSKA (reference sequence). This CDR3 region has 14 residues. The V gene end was trimmed by 3 bases and the J gene end by 4 bases; junction bases not matched to a gene: 4.

The chain recombines TRBV24-1 with TRBJ1-2; a possible D gene is TRBD1 (5 bases). The CDR3 is 14 residues long. Trimming removed 4 bases at V and 5 bases at J, with 13 bases between. Per the germline V gene, CDR1 is KGHDR and CDR2 is SFDVKD. CDR3 nucleotide sequence: TGTGCCACCAGTGACCGGGACGGGGATTATGGCTACACCTTC. It is translated as CATSDRDGDYGYTF.

Ten or more counts support this clonotype. The V gene is TRBV7-8, the J gene TRBJ2-3; 9 bases match TRBD2. V shed 5 bases and J 4 bases; nucleotides not matched to a gene: 10. The V gene's germline CDR1 is SGHVS and CDR2 FQNEAQ. There are 16 residues in the CDR3. Written as DNA, the CDR3 is TGTGCCAGCAGCGATGAGCTAGCGGGGAGTGCAGATACGCAGTATTTT. As protein: CASSDELAGSADTQYF.

J is TRBJ1-6 and V is TRBV4-3; a possible D gene is TRBD1 (5 bases). Germline V lookup: CDR1 LGHNA, CDR2 YSLEER. Trimming took off 1 base at V and 12 bases at J, with 7 bases between the two ends. The CDR3 extends over 12 amino acids. The CDR3 loop reads CASSQGGVPLHF. The CDR3 bases are TGCGCCAGCAGCCAAGGGGGGGTACCCCTCCACTTT.

At least ten counts were recorded for this clonotype. The genes are TRBV5-1 and TRBJ2-6; no definite D call. The CDR3 length is 16 residues. V was clipped by 0 bases and J by 3 bases, with 10 bases between them. CDR1 is SGHRS, CDR2 YFSETQ, per germline. The CDR3 reads CASSLDGLGGANVLTF. As DNA, the CDR3 is TGCGCCAGCAGCTTGGACGGATTGGGTGGGGCCAACGTCCTGACTTTC. Full variable domain (outside the CDR3, taken from reference TRBV5-1 and TRBJ2-6): KAGVTQTPRYLIKTRGQQVTLSCSPISGHRSVSWYQQTPGQGLQFLFEYFSETQRNKGNFPGRFSGRQFSNSRSEMNVSTLELGDSALYLCASSLDGLGGANVLTFGAGSRLTVL.

The CDR3 reads CASDRDGNQPQHF. The CDR3 DNA reads as TGTGCCAGCGACAGGGATGGGAATCAGCCCCAGCATTTT. V and J are TRBV9 and TRBJ1-5; 7 bases are a match to TRBD1. J gave up 4 bases and V 7 bases, and 5 bases lay outside the gene matches. This CDR3 region has 13 residues. Germline-derived CDR1 and CDR2 are SGDLS and YYNGEE.

This sequence joins TRBV7-2 and TRBJ2-1; 8 bases agree with TRBD2. This CDR3 is 17 amino acids long. CDR1 and CDR2 (germline): SGHTA, FQGNSA. The V gene end was trimmed by 0 bases and the J gene end by 2 bases; junction bases not matched to a gene: 6. In nucleotides, the CDR3 is TGTGCCAGCAGCTTAGCTGCTAGCGGGCAGACCTACAATGAGCAGTTCTTC. It translates to CASSLAASGQTYNEQFF.

This clonotype was counted only a few times. CDR3 sequence (DNA): TGCAGTGCTAGAGATCTCCTTTTAGCGGGAACAACCTACGAGCAGTACTTC. Amino acid sequence: CSARDLLLAGTTYEQYF. The chain combines TRBV20-1 with TRBJ2-7; 8 bases agree with TRBD2. This CDR3 spans 17 amino acids. The V segment lost 0 bases and the J segment 2 bases; nucleotides outside the gene matches: 12. Germline loops: CDR1 DFQATT, CDR2 SNEGSKA (reference sequence).

This clonotype was seen only a few times. V and J are TRBV5-5 and TRBJ1-1; TRBD1 aligns across 7 bases. The CDR3 runs 16 residues. V shed 5 bases and J 1 base; nucleotides not matched to a gene: 11. CDR1 is SGHKS, CDR2 YYEKEE, per germline (reference sequence). The CDR3 DNA reads as TGTGCCAGCAGTACTCACCGACAGGGAGGGAACACTGAAGCTTTCTTT. Amino acid sequence: CASSTHRQGGNTEAFF.

This clonotype showed up many times. The DNA of the CDR3 is TGTGCCATCAGTGCTGGAAACACCATATATTTT. It yields the protein CAISAGNTIYF. The chain has TRBV10-3 and TRBJ1-3; no clear D gene. The germline CDR1 and CDR2 sequences are ENHRY and SYGVKD. V lost 4 bases, J lost 2 bases, and 0 bases lay in between. The CDR3 loop spans 11 amino acids.

This clonotype was seen only a few times. The V call is TRBV6-1, the J call TRBJ2-2; TRBD1 matches 8 bases. V trimming: 6 bases; J trimming: 4 bases; junction bases outside the gene matches: 4. This CDR3 comprises 14 residues. CDR1 and CDR2 (germline): MNHNS, SASEGT. The CDR3 sequence is CASRTGVVTGELFF. CDR3 DNA sequence: TGTGCCAGCAGGACAGGGGTGGTCACCGGGGAGCTGTTTTTT.

This clonotype was seen more than once but under ten times. The rearrangement links TRBV9 to TRBJ2-7, with 9 positions matching TRBD2. CDR3 length: 15 residues. Trimming cost V 2 bases and J 4 bases; bases outside gene matches: 7. From germline, CDR1 is SGDLS and CDR2 YYNGEE. CDR3 residues: CASSVGFSGSYEQYF. For the CDR3, the DNA is TGTGCCAGCAGCGTTGGGTTTAGCGGGAGTTACGAGCAGTACTTC.